This passage covers 27 T cell receptor beta chains from one sample sequenced in a study of beta chain features in type 1 diabetes (dated by TCRdb to 2016 to 2018). Library prep was done by the immunoSEQ multiplex PCR assay. The entire amount of isolated RNA was reverse transcribed using the High Capacity cDNA Reverse Transcription Kit, so the sequenced TCRB transcripts were expressed ones. In TCRdb, the immuneACCESS table is reduced to in-frame sequences with V and J assigned. These tables do not hold every clone; where another copy was compared, an unresolved V gene accounts for under half, and the others remain unexplained. Across this sample there are about 900,000 clones, with roughly 16% seen only once. Around 0.02% of the sample rests with the top ten. Source material: naive CD4+ T cells from blood. This specimen's cell subset or site label, per the study, means: true naive CD4+ T cells. Receptor source: a woman aged 18-35 years in good health.

The chain combines TRBV6-6 with TRBJ2-2; TRBD2 matches 9 bases. CDR1 and CDR2 (germline): MNHNY, SVGAGI (reference sequence). This CDR3 spans 14 amino acids. V lost 7 bases and J lost 5; bases outside the gene matches: 5. CDR3 region: CASILAGHTGELFF. DNA of the CDR3: TGTGCCAGCATCCTAGCGGGACATACCGGGGAGCTGTTTTTT.

This clone was seen more than once but under ten times. The rearrangement links TRBV5-8 to TRBJ2-7; D gene uncertain. V lost 2 bases and J 4 bases, leaving 13 bases between the germline ends. In germline, CDR1 is SGHTS, CDR2 YDEGEE. This CDR3 has 14 amino acids. The CDR3 region is CASSFVGYTYEQYF. The CDR3 nucleotides read TGTGCCAGCAGCTTCGTGGGGTATACTTACGAGCAGTACTTC.

This clone was seen a handful of times. The rearrangement uses TRBV18 and TRBJ2-1; D call uncertain. Trimming removed 3 bases at V and 2 bases at J, with 8 bases between. There are 14 residues in the CDR3. Germline V gene data show CDR1 as KGHSH and CDR2 as LQKENI. For the CDR3, the DNA is TGTGCCAGCTCACCGGGCCCTCCCTACAATGAGCAGTTCTTC. Translated: CASSPGPPYNEQFF.

This clone has a handful of counts. The gene calls are TRBV5-1 and TRBJ2-1; TRBD2 matches 7 bases. The CDR3 runs 11 residues. The V and J ends lost 0 bases and 15 bases, in that order; junction bases with no gene match: 3. Germline loops: CDR1 SGHRS, CDR2 YFSETQ. CDR3 bases: TGCGCCAGCAGCTTGGATGGGGAGGGGTTCTTC. Its translation: CASSLDGEGFF.

The gene calls are TRBV9 and TRBJ2-5; D uncertain. Deletions cut 4 bases from V and 3 bases from J, with 7 bases between. Germline CDR1 SGDLS, CDR2 YYNGEE. This CDR3 has 12 amino acids. The CDR3 DNA is TGTGCCAGCAGCCTCAGGAAAGAGACCCAGTACTTC. The encoded protein is CASSLRKETQYF.

This clone was counted a few times. The chain carries TRBV4-2 and TRBJ2-3, with D perhaps being TRBD1 or TRBD2 (6 bases each). Germline values: CDR1 LGHNA, CDR2 YNFKEQ. The CDR3 is 17 residues long. Trimming removed 0 bases from V and 2 bases from J, with 15 bases in between. CDR3 DNA sequence: TGTGCCAGCAGCCAAGATCTAGGGGGGACCTACACAGATACGCAGTATTTT. This encodes CASSQDLGGTYTDTQYF.

The V call is TRBV29-1, the J call TRBJ1-2, with TRBD1 as a possible D gene (6 bases). Germline lookup yields CDR1 SQVTM and CDR2 ANQGSEA. Trimming took off 4 bases at V and 4 bases at J, with 7 bases between the two ends. The CDR3 totals 11 residues. As DNA, the CDR3 is TGCAGCGTTGGGGGGCTCTATGGCTACACCTTC. It is translated as CSVGGLYGYTF.

In this sample, this clone turned up a few times. The chain recombines TRBV2 with TRBJ1-5, with D possibly matching TRBD1 (6 bases). CDR3 length: 15 residues. Trimming cost V 7 bases and J 1 base, with 14 bases left between them. Germline V CDR1 and CDR2: SNHLY, FYNNEI. The CDR3 sequence: CASKWGRGSNQPQHF. DNA of the CDR3: TGTGCCAGCAAGTGGGGGCGCGGGAGCAATCAGCCCCAGCATTTT.

This clone was found a few times. The V call is TRBV13, the J call TRBJ2-1; 8 nucleotides line up with TRBD1. CDR3 length: 17 amino acids. The junction had 9 bases not matched to a gene; V was cut back by 5 bases and J by 0 bases. Germline-derived CDR1 and CDR2 are PRHDT and FYEKMQ (reference sequence). In DNA form, the CDR3 reads TGTGCCAGCAGCGGACAGGGACTCGCTCGCTCCTACAATGAGCAGTTCTTC. As protein: CASSGQGLARSYNEQFF.

This clone was seen more than once but under ten times. Here the CDR3 reads CSAPGGRLRAEQQFF. The CDR3 nucleotides read TGCAGCGCGCCCGGCGGGAGACTTCGGGCAGAACAGCAGTTCTTC. The J gene is TRBJ2-1, the V gene TRBV29-1, with 7 nucleotides matching TRBD2. The CDR3 runs to 15 residues. CDR1 and CDR2 from the germline V gene are SQVTM and ANQGSEA. Trimming took 7 bases from V and 11 from J; bases not matched to a gene: 20.

The chain employs TRBV11-2 and TRBJ1-3, with unresolved D. There are 15 residues in the CDR3. V lost 1 base, J lost 0 bases, and 7 bases lay in between. CDR1 SGHAT and CDR2 FQNNGV come from the germline V gene. CDR3 bases: TGTGCCAGCAGCTTAGTCAGAGGCTCTGGAAACACCATATATTTT. Translating it yields CASSLVRGSGNTIYF.

The chain has TRBV7-2 and TRBJ2-6, with D unresolved. This CDR3 comprises 15 residues. Germline assignment: CDR1 SGHTA and CDR2 FQGNSA. V dropped 7 bases and J dropped 2 bases, with 12 bases sitting between them. Written as DNA, the CDR3 is TGTGCCAGCACCCCGGAGTCAGCTGGGGCCAACGTCCTGACTTTC. The encoded protein is CASTPESAGANVLTF.

The chain employs TRBV28 and TRBJ1-5; D possibly corresponds to TRBD1 (5 bases). The ends were cut back, 4 bases at V and 5 bases at J, with 9 bases in the middle. Germline V gene sequence: CDR1 MDHEN, CDR2 SYDVKM. The CDR3 is 13 amino acids. This CDR3 reads CASSYQGYQPQHF. The CDR3 bases are TGTGCCAGCAGTTACCAGGGTTATCAGCCCCAGCATTTT.

The chain combines TRBV2 with TRBJ2-3, with TRBD2 matching 8 bases. The germline gives CDR1 SNHLY, CDR2 FYNNEI. J was trimmed by 4 bases and V by 9 bases; bases with no gene match: 6. This CDR3 spans 13 amino acids. For the CDR3, the DNA is TGTGCCAGTGAGCGGGAGAGTGCAGATACGCAGTATTTT. Its translation: CASERESADTQYF.

The V gene is TRBV6-5, the J gene TRBJ1-5, with D possibly being TRBD1 (5 bases). With 5 bases removed from V and 7 bases from J, the gap between germline ends came to 15 bases. The germline gives CDR1 MNHEY, CDR2 SVGAGI. CDR3 length: 14 residues. In DNA form, the CDR3 reads TGTGCCAGCAGTGAAGGTAGGGGACGACAGCCCCAGCATTTT. It codes for CASSEGRGRQPQHF.

CDR3 in amino acids: CASVERRTGGYGYTF. The CDR3 DNA reads TGTGCCAGCGTAGAAAGGAGGACAGGGGGCTATGGCTACACCTTC. The gene calls are TRBV6-6 and TRBJ1-2, with 10 bases fitting TRBD1. There are 15 residues in the CDR3. Germline CDR1 and CDR2: MNHNY and SVGAGI (reference sequence). V shed 8 bases and J 4 bases; nucleotides not matched to a gene: 10.

This clone came up a few times. This chain links TRBV10-3 with TRBJ1-4; 9 bases match TRBD1. Germline V gene data show CDR1 as ENHRY and CDR2 as SYGVKD. The CDR3 has 15 residues. V lost 4 bases, J lost 4 bases, and 4 bases stayed unmatched. This CDR3 is CAISARQGGNEKLFF. For the CDR3, the DNA is TGTGCCATCAGTGCAAGACAGGGGGGTAATGAAAAACTGTTTTTT.

The J gene is TRBJ2-7, the V gene TRBV7-2; D is uncertain. The V and J ends lost 3 bases and 6 bases respectively, with 9 bases between them. The CDR3 totals 12 residues. Germline V gene lookup returns CDR1 SGHTA and CDR2 FQGNSA. CDR3 in DNA: TGTGCCAGCAGCTTTAATTCAGCCGAGCAGTACTTC. Translation gives CASSFNSAEQYF.

This clone was picked up a small number of times. The V and J genes are TRBV18 and TRBJ2-7, with D possibly TRBD1 on 5 matching bases. CDR1 and CDR2 from the germline V gene are KGHSH and LQKENI. The CDR3 contains 16 residues. V shed 3 bases and J shed 1 base, with 16 bases lying between them. The CDR3 nucleotides are TGTGCCAGCTCACCCGTGGCAGGGTCCGTGTCCTACGAGCAGTACTTC. Translation gives CASSPVAGSVSYEQYF.

This clone was picked up a small number of times. Other DNA sequences in the sample encode the same CDR3. V and J are TRBV4-2 and TRBJ2-7, with TRBD2 matching 10 bases. The CDR3 has 16 residues. Germline CDR1 LGHNA, CDR2 YNFKEQ. Losses at the gene ends were 1 base for V and 1 base for J; bases not matched to a gene: 4. CDR3 region: CASSQVASGSSYEQYF. As DNA, the CDR3 is TGTGCCAGCAGCCAAGTGGCTAGCGGGAGTTCCTACGAGCAGTACTTC.

The sample holds a few counts of this clone. At one end, the junction sequence differs from germline, possibly due to a read error. The chain uses TRBV11-2 and TRBJ2-1; the match to TRBD2 covers 13 bases. From germline, CDR1 is SGHAT and CDR2 FQNNGV. This CDR3 contains 15 residues. As DNA, the CDR3 is TGTGCCAGCAGTCAACTAGCGGGAGGGTACAGTGAGCAGTTCTTC. This translates into CASSQLAGGYSEQFF.

This clone was seen a few times. The chain uses TRBV7-3 and TRBJ2-1; D uncertain. The germline V gene encodes CDR1 SGHTA and CDR2 FQGTGA. The V end was cut by 7 bases, the J end by 6 bases, with 7 bases between. The CDR3 spans 11 residues. The CDR3 spells CASNPPNEQFF. For the CDR3, the DNA is TGTGCCAGCAACCCTCCCAATGAGCAGTTCTTC.

The chain recombines TRBV5-1 with TRBJ2-1; 15 bases are a match to TRBD2. The CDR3 totals 16 residues. Trimming cost V 4 bases and J 7 bases; bases outside gene matches: 6. The germline V gene encodes CDR1 SGHRS and CDR2 YFSETQ. The CDR3 spells CASSARTSGRGNEQFF. The CDR3 DNA sequence: TGCGCCAGCAGCGCACGGACTAGCGGGAGGGGGAATGAGCAGTTCTTC. Drawing the rest from reference TRBV5-1 and TRBJ2-1, the complete variable domain is KAGVTQTPRYLIKTRGQQVTLSCSPISGHRSVSWYQQTPGQGLQFLFEYFSETQRNKGNFPGRFSGRQFSNSRSEMNVSTLELGDSALYLCASSARTSGRGNEQFFGPGTRLTVL.

The chain couples TRBV14 to TRBJ2-1; TRBD2 might be the D (6 bases). CDR1 is SGHDN and CDR2 is FVKESK in the germline V gene. Trimming shortened V by 1 base and J by 1 base, and 14 bases separated the two germline ends. This CDR3 spans 17 amino acids. CDR3 sequence: CASSQARGLGSYNEQFF. The CDR3 DNA sequence: TGTGCCAGCAGCCAAGCTCGGGGACTTGGTTCCTACAATGAGCAGTTCTTC.

J is TRBJ2-3 and V is TRBV7-3, with TRBD2 identical over 11 bases. The CDR3 totals 17 residues. J was trimmed by 4 bases and V by 0 bases; bases with no gene match: 6. The germline CDR1 and CDR2 sequences are SGHTA and FQGTGA. For the CDR3, the DNA is TGTGCCAGCAGCTTAACGGCTAGCGGGAGGTCGGCAGATACGCAGTATTTT. It translates to CASSLTASGRSADTQYF.

The rearrangement joins TRBV18 to TRBJ1-1; D not resolved. This CDR3 contains 12 residues. The V end was cut by 6 bases, the J end by 7 bases, with 12 bases between. CDR1 and CDR2 from the germline V gene are KGHSH and LQKENI. CDR3 sequence (DNA): TGTGCCAGCTCCCCATCTGGCATTGAAGCTTTCTTT. Amino acids: CASSPSGIEAFF. Together with reference TRBV18 and TRBJ1-1, the CDR3 gives the full variable domain: NAGVMQNPRHLVRRRGQEARLRCSPMKGHSHVYWYRQLPEEGLKFMVYLQKENIIDESGMPKERFSAEFPKEGPSILRIQQVVRGDSAAYFCASSPSGIEAFFGQGTRLTVV.

This chain links TRBV11-2 with TRBJ2-4; 11 bases align to TRBD2. CDR3 length: 15 amino acids. V was clipped by 4 bases and J by 9 bases; unmatched bases: 8. Germline V gives CDR1 SGHAT, CDR2 FQNNGV. The CDR3 nucleotides read TGTGCCAGCAGCTATAGCGGGAGGGCCGGCGTCATTCAGTACTTC. The encoded protein is CASSYSGRAGVIQYF.